This T cell receptor (beta chain) was obtained from a study of response to subunit inactivated influenza vaccine. The sample holds a few counts of this clonotype. Its antigen remains unidentified. Study outcomes and limitations: Only a handful of new T cells, the authors suggested, are recruited with each seasonal influenza vaccination.

MiXCR was run by TCRdb on the RT-PCR reads, yielding one entry per CDR3 protein. The sample records about 240,000 distinct CDR3 sequences, 12% being singletons. The sequencing used non-naive T cells sorted from PBMCs, collected roughly 15 days before vaccination. The TCR comes from a man aged 50-59 years who received an inactivated influenza vaccine.

This CDR3 reads CASSLYWTDSGNTIYF. The CDR3 DNA sequence: TGTGCCAGCAGTCTATACTGGACGGACTCTGGAAACACCATATATTTT. The chain is built from TRBV28 and TRBJ1-3; D call uncertain. CDR1 and CDR2 from the germline V gene are MDHEN and SYDVKM. The CDR3 has 16 residues. With 5 bases removed from V and 0 bases from J, the gap between germline ends came to 14 bases.